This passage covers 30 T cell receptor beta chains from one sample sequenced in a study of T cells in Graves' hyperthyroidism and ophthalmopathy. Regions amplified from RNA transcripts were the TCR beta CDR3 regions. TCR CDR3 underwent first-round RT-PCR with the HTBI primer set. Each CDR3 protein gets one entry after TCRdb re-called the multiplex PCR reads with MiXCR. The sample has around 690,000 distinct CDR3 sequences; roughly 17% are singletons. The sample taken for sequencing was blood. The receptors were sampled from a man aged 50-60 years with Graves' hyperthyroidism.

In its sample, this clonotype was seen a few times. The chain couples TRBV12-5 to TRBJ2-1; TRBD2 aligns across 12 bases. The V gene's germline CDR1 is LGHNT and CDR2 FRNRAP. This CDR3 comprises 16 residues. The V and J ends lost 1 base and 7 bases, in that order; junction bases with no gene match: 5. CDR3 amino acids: CASGLGLAGASNEQFF. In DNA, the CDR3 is TGTGCTAGTGGTTTGGGACTAGCGGGGGCTTCGAATGAGCAGTTCTTC.

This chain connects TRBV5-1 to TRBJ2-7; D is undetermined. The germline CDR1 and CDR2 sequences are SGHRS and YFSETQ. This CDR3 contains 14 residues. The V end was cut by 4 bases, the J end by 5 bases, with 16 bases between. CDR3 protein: CASSPGPGEHEQYF. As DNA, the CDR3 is TGCGCCAGCAGCCCCGGCCCGGGCGAACACGAGCAGTACTTC.

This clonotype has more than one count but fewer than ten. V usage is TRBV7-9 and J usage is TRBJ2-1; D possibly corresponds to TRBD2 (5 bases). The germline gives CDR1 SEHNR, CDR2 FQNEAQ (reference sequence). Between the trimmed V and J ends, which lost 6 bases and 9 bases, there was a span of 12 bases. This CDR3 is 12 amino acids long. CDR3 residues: CASRYGLAEQFF. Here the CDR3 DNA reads TGTGCCAGCAGATACGGACTGGCTGAGCAGTTCTTC.

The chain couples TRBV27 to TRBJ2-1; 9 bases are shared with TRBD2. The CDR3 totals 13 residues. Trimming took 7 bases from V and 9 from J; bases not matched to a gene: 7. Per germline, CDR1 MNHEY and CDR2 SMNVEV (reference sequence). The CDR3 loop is CASKLREGVEQFF. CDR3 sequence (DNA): TGTGCCAGCAAATTGCGGGAGGGGGTTGAGCAGTTCTTC.

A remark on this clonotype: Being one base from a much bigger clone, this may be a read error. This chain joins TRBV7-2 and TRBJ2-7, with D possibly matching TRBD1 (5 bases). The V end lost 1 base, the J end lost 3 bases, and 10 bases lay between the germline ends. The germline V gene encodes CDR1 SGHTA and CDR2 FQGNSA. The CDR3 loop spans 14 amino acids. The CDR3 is CASSLGAGFYEQYF. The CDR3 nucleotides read TGTGCCAGCAGCTTAGGGGCAGGGTTCTACGAGCAGTACTTC.

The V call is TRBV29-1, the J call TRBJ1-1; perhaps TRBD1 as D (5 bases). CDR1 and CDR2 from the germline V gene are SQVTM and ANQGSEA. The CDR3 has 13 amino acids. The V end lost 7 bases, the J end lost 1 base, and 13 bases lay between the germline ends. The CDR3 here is CSATTQGNTEAFF. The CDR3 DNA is TGCAGCGCTACAACTCAGGGGAACACTGAAGCTTTCTTT.

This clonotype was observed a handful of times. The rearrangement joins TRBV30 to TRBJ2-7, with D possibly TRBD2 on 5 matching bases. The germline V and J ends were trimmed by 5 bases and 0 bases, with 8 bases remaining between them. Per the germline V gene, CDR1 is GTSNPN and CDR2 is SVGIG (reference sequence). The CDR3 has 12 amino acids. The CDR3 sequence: CAWQAASYEQYF. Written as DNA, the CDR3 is TGTGCCTGGCAAGCGGCCTCCTACGAGCAGTACTTC.

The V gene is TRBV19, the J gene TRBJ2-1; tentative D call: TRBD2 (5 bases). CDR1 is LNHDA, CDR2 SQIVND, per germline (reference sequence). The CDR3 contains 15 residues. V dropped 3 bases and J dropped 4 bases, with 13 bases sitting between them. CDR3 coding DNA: TGTGCCAGTAGTATTTTGGGCGGGCTTTACAATGAGCAGTTCTTC. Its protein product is CASSILGGLYNEQFF.

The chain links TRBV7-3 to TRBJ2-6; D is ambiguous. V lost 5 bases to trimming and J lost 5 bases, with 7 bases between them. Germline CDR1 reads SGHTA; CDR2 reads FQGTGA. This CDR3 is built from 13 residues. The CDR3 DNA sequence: TGTGCCAGCAGCCTAAACCGGGCCAACGTCCTGACTTTC. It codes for CASSLNRANVLTF.

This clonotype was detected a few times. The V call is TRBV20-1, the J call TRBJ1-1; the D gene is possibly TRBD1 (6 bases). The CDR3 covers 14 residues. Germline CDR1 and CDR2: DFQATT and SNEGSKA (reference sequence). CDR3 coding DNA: TGCAGCGTTCTCGGACACGGGGGGCACACTGAAGCTTTCTTT. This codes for CSVLGHGGHTEAFF.

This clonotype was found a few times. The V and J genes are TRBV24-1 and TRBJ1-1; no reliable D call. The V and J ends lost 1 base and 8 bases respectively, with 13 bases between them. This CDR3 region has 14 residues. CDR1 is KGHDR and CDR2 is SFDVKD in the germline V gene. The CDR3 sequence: CATSDFNSPGEAFF. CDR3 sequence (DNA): TGTGCCACCAGTGATTTTAACTCGCCGGGGGAAGCTTTCTTT.

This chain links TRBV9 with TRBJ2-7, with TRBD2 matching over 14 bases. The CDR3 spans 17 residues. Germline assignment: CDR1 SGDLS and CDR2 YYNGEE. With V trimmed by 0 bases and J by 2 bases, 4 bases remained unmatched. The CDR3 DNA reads TGTGCCAGCAGCGTAGTGGGACTAGCGGGAGCACCCTACGAGCAGTACTTC. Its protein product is CASSVVGLAGAPYEQYF.

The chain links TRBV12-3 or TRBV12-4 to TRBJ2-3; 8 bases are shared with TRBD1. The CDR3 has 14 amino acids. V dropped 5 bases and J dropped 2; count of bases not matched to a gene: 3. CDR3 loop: CASSRQGFTDTQYF. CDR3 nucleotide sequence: TGTGCCAGCAGTCGACAGGGGTTCACAGATACGCAGTATTTT.

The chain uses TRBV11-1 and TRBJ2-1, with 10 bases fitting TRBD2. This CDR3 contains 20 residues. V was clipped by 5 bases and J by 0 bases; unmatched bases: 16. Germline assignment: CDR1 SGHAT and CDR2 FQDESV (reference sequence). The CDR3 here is CASSRGELAGATHSYNEQFF. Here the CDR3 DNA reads TGTGCCAGCAGCCGGGGGGAGCTAGCGGGAGCCACTCACTCCTACAATGAGCAGTTCTTC.

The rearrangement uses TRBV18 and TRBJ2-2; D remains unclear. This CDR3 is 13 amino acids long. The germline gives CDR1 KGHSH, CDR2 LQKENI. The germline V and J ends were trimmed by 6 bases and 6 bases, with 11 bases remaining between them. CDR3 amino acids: CASSDHPAGELFF. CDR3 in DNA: TGTGCCAGCTCGGACCATCCGGCCGGGGAGCTGTTTTTT.

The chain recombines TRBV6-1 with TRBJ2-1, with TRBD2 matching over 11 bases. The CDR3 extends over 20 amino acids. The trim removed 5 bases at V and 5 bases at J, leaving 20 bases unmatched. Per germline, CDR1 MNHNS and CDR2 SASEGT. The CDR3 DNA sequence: TGTGCCAGCAGTTATCTCCCTTTAGGGACTAGCGGTCTGAAAAACAATGAGCAGTTCTTC. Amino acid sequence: CASSYLPLGTSGLKNNEQFF.

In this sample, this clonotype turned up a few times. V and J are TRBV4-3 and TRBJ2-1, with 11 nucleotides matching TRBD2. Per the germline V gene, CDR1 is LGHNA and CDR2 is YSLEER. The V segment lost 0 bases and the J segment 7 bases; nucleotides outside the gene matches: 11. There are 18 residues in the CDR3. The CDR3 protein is CASSQDNVALAGANEQFF. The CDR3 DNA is TGCGCCAGCAGCCAAGACAACGTTGCACTAGCGGGAGCAAATGAGCAGTTCTTC.

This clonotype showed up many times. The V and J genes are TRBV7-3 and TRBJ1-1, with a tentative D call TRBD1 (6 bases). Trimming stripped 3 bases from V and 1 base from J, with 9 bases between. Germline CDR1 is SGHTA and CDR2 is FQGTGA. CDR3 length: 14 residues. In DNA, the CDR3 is TGTGCCAGCAGCTTCCAGGGGCCGAACACTGAAGCTTTCTTT. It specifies CASSFQGPNTEAFF.

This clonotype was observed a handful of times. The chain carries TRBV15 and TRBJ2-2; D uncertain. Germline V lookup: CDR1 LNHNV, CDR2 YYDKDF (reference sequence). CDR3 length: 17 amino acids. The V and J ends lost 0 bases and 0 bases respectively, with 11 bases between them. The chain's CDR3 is CATSRDMGTSNTGELFF. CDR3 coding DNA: TGTGCCACCAGCAGAGATATGGGAACTTCGAACACCGGGGAGCTGTTTTTT.

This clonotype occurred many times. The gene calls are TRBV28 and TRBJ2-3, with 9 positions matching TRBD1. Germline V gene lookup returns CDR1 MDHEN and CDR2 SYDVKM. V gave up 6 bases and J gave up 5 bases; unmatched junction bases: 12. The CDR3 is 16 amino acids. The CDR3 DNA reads TGTGCCAGCAGAGTACGGGACAGGGCGATAGGAGATACGCAGTATTTT. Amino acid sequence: CASRVRDRAIGDTQYF.

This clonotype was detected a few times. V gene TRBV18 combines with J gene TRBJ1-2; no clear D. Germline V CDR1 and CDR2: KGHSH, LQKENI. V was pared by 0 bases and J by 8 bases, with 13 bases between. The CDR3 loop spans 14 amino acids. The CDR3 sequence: CASSPPSVRGGYTF. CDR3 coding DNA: TGTGCCAGCTCACCACCGTCCGTACGGGGAGGCTACACCTTC.

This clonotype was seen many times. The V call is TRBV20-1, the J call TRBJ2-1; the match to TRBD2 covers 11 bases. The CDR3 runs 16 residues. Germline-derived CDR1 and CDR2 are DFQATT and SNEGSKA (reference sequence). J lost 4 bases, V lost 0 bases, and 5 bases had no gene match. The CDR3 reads CSAREASGRPYNEQFF. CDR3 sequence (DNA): TGCAGTGCTAGAGAGGCTAGCGGGAGGCCATACAATGAGCAGTTCTTC.

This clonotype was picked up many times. The CDR3 DNA sequence: TGTGCCAGCAGCTTAGCGCTTACCAACACTGAAGCTTTCTTT. As protein: CASSLALTNTEAFF. The chain recombines TRBV7-2 with TRBJ1-1; no clear D gene. There are 14 residues in the CDR3. Deletions cut 0 bases from V and 2 bases from J, with 7 bases between. Germline CDR1 and CDR2: SGHTA and FQGNSA.

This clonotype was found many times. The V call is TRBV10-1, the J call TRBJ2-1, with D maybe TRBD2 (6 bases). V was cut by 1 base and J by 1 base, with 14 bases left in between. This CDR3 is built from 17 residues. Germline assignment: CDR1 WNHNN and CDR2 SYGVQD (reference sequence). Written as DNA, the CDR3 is TGCGCCAGCAGTGAGTGTTCCGGGGGATGTTCCTACAATGAGCAGTTCTTC. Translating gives CASSECSGGCSYNEQFF.

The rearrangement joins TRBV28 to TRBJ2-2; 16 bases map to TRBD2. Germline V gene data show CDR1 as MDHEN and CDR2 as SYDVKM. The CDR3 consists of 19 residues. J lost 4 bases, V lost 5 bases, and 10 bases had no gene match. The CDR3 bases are TGTGCCAGCAGTCGAATCCTCGGGACTAGCGGGAGGGCCACCGGGGAGCTGTTTTTT. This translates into CASSRILGTSGRATGELFF.

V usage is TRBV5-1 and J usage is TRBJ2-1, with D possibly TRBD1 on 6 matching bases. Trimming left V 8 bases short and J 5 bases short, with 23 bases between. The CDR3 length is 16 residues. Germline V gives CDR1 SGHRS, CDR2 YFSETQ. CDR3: CASRGIVGREDNEQFF. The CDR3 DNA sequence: TGCGCCAGTAGGGGGATCGTGGGGAGAGAGGACAATGAGCAGTTCTTC.

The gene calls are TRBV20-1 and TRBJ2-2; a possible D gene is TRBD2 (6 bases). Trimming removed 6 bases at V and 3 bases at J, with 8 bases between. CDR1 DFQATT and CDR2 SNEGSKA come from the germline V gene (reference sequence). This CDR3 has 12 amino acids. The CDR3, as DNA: TGCAGTGCCCGACTAGACACCGGGGAGCTGTTTTTT. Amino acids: CSARLDTGELFF.

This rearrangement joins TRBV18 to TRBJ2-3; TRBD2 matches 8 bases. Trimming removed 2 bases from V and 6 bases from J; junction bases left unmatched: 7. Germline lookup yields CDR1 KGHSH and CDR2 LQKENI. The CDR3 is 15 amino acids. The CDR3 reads CASSPVSGKADTQYF. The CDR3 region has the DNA TGTGCCAGCTCACCAGTTAGCGGGAAGGCTGATACGCAGTATTTT.

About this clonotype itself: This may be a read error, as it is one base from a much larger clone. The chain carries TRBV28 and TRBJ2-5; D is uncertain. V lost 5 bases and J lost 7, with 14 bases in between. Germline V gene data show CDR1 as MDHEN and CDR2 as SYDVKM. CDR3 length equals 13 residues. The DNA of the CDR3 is TGTGCCAGCAGTGTTCCAGGCTCTGGGACCCAGTACTTC. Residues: CASSVPGSGTQYF. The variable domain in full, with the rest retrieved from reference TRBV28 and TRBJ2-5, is DVKVTQSSRYLVKRTGEKVFLECVQDMDHENMFWYRQDPGLGLRLIYFSYDVKMKEKGDIPEGYSVSREKKERFSLILESASTNQTSMYLCASSVPGSGTQYFGPGTRLLVL.

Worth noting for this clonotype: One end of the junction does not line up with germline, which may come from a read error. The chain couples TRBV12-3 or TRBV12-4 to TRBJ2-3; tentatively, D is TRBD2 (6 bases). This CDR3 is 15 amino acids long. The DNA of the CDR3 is TGTGCCAGCAGTCTCCGCGGGGAGGACACACATACGCAGTATTTT. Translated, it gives CASSLRGEDTHTQYF.